The present entry profiles one T cell receptor (beta chain) with its context. These data come from a study of T cell changes during pregnancy in multiple sclerosis. Germline V CDR1 and CDR2: MGHDK, SYGVNS. The trim removed 2 bases at V and 4 bases at J, leaving 9 bases unmatched. CDR3 length equals 17 residues. Measured with immunoSEQ multiplex PCR; TCRdb has only the in-frame clones, and not every one. The profile shows fewer than 65,000 clones, 92% of them singletons. The TCR originated in a female donor with multiple sclerosis, enrolled in a pregnancy study. Sequenced here: CD4+ T cells from peripheral blood mononuclear cells, sampled after pregnancy. This chain connects TRBV25-1 to TRBJ2-1, with 9 bases matching TRBD2. The CDR3 sequence: CASSEKAVAGVYNEQFF. The CDR3 DNA reads TGTGCCAGCAGTGAAAAGGCGGTAGCGGGGGTATACAATGAGCAGTTCTTC.